The T cell receptor (beta chain) described here comes from a study of shared clonotypes between healthy human individuals. Background on the study: A couple of women and a few men aged 18 to 49 made up the donors. CD4 naive and CD4 memory each took three plates per donor, while CD8 naive took two and CD8 memory one.

The CDR3 is 15 residues long. V dropped 1 base and J dropped 2 bases, with 10 bases sitting between them. Germline V gives CDR1 SGHNT, CDR2 YYREEE (reference sequence). Using immunoSEQ multiplex PCR, the repertoire was profiled, and TCRdb retains in-frame clones only, with some absent. The sample contains around 980,000 clones, around 78% of which appear only once. With regard to this clone: Additional DNA sequences in this sample encode the identical CDR3.

Nashville, Tennessee was home to all donors, each a Caucasian adult. The CD4+ fraction was divided into a CD45RA+ naive subset and a CD45RA-negative memory subset. The specimen was memory CD4+ T cells from PBMCs. Subset indicated: CD45RA-negative fraction. The TCR originated in a man between 18 and 35 years old in good health. Some clones in this sample may be carry-over from other donors' samples. This chain joins TRBV5-4 and TRBJ1-3, with D possibly matching TRBD1 (5 bases). The CDR3 nucleotides are TGTGCCAGCAGCTTGAAAGGGGCGGCTGGAAACACCATATATTTT. As protein: CASSLKGAAGNTIYF.